This T cell receptor (beta chain) is from a study of CD8 T cells in Susac syndrome (dated by TCRdb to about 2019). In terms of the full investigation: Repertoire sequencing was used to test whether CD8+ T cell activation and differentiation in Susac syndrome was antigen driven. The study compared CD8+ T cell repertoire clonality among 12 healthy donors, roughly 14 Susac syndrome patients and roughly 16 multiple sclerosis patients. The investigation overall reported the following: The TCR sequencing and HLA analysis was acknowledged to have included a relatively small number of individuals.

RNA was extracted using the RNeasy kit, and about 0.45 to 1 microgram was reverse transcribed with random hexamers. The immunoSEQ multiplex PCR assay, which covers 54 Vbeta and 13 Jbeta segments, was used to amplify TCR beta CDR3 regions. PCR amplification bias was corrected using a synthetic template baseline for primer optimization and computational correction. As for the authors' bioinformatics: Reads were annotated to V, D and J genes per IMGT and analyzed with immunoSEQ Analyzer, keeping only productive sequences. To calculate clonality, Shannon entropy was normalized by log2 of the number of productive unique sequences and then subtracted from one. Public and private clones were assessed among the 100 most prevalent clones of each patient and control. Clones were defined as Susac-specific when absent from the healthy and MS cohorts, from 1052 published viral clones and from other ImmuneACCESS disease sequences. Through fastp at Q25 and MiXCR, TCRdb rebuilt clones from the public reads, retaining in-frame beta chains. Rows with one shared CDR3 protein collapse into an entry with the most common genes and DNA. The V and J calls were not made by the authors but by TCRdb's processing. The sample table holds around 220,000 distinct CDR3 sequences, of which approximately 90% were seen once. Of the sample, about 0.12% falls within the top ten clones.

With respect to this clonotype: Its cognate antigen has yet to be identified. Base qualities are not at hand, and no much larger clone is one base apart.

Peripheral blood CD8+ and CD4+ T cells from healthy donors, Susac syndrome patients and multiple sclerosis patients were profiled by high-throughput TCR beta sequencing. The multiple sclerosis controls were treatment-naive patients whose relapsing-remitting disease, either stable or active, fulfilled the revised McDonald criteria. Bulk CD8+ and CD4+ T cells were purified magnetically by negative isolation, whereas CD8+ TEMRA cells were enriched by FACS. Blood was collected in EDTA tubes and processed within 24 hours, with PBMCs isolated through density gradient centrifugation. PBMCs intended for TCR sequencing were frozen in liquid nitrogen and were later thawed in a 37 degrees C water bath. Purity of sorted or isolated CD4+, CD8+ and CD8+ TEMRA cells was at least 90%. V lost 3 bases and J lost 4 bases, and the count of bases not matched to a germline gene is 14. The germline V gene encodes CDR1 LGHDT and CDR2 YNNKEL (reference sequence). From its cysteine to its phenylalanine, the CDR3 spans 18 amino acids. The retained sequence is limited to the CDR3, 54 bases, with the frame set at the first base.

This sequence originates from a human donor with multiple sclerosis. The chain was built from TRBV3-1 and TRBJ2-3; TRBD2 aligns with 9 central bases. Sequences were obtained from CD8+ T cells from PBMCs. The bases read TGTGCCAGCAGCCATAAGTACATGGCGGGGGGGTTAGCAGATACGCAGTATTTT. Protein translation: CASSHKYMAGGLADTQYF.